This TCR beta chain was found in a study of T cell responses to AZD1222 COVID-19 vaccine. From germline, CDR1 is LGHNA and CDR2 YSLEER. This CDR3 comprises 22 residues. V lost 0 bases to trimming and J lost 4 bases, with 31 bases between them. Repertoires were generated with immunoSEQ multiplex PCR, while TCRdb's copy carries only in-frame clones and drops some. The repertoire holds 55,000 to 70,000 clones, with about four fifths as singletons. Concerning this clone: Its antigen is as yet unknown.

Study-level results: Repertoires were obtained solely post-peak T cell response. Spike-specific TCR breadth rose after two AZD1222 doses, and depth rose as well. Along spike, vaccine-associated CD4 TCRs were found throughout, with dominance at 160-218 and 743-854. Among AZD1222 vaccinees, only 5 to 7 were seropositive at baseline.

The sequences come from peripheral blood, collected on day 0 of AZD1222 vaccination. This TCR was recovered from an adult in good health. V usage is TRBV4-3 and J usage is TRBJ2-1; D is possibly TRBD1 or TRBD2 (6 bases each). The CDR3 reads CASSQDYLGGIFPKRPYNEQFF. The CDR3 DNA reads TGCGCCAGCAGCCAAGACTATCTCGGGGGCATCTTTCCCAAGCGCCCTTACAATGAGCAGTTCTTC.